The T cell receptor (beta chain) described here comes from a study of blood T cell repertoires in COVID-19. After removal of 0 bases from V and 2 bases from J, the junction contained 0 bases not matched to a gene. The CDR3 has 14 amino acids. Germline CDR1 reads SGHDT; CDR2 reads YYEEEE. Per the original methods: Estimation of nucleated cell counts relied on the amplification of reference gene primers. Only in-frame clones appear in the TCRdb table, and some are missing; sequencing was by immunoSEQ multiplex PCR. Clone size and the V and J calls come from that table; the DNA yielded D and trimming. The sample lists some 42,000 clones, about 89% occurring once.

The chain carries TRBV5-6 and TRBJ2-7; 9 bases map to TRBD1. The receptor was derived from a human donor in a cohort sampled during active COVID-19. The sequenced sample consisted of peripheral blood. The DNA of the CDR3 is TGTGCCAGCAGCTTGGGGGACAGGGCCTACGAGCAGTACTTC. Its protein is CASSLGDRAYEQYF.